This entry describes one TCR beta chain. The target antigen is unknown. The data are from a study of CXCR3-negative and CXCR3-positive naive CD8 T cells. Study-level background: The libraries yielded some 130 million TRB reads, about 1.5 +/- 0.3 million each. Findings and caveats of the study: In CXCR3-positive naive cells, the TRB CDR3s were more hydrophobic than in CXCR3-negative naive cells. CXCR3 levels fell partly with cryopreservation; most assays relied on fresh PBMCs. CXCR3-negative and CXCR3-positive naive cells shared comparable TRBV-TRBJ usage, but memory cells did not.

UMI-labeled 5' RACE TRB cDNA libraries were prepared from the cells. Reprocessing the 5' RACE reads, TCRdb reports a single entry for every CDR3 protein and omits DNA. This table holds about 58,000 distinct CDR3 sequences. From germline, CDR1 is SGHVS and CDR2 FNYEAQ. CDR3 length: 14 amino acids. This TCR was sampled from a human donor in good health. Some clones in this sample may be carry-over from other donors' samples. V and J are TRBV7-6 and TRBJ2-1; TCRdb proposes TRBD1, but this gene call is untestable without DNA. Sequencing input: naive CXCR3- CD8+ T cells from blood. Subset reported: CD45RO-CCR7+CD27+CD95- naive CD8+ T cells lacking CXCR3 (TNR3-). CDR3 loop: CASSLEAGADEQFF.